This TCR beta chain was profiled in a study of post-analysis software for immune sequencing data. Study-wide background: Relapsing-remitting, secondary progressive and progressive-relapsing multiple sclerosis were all included among the disease courses.

This clonotype appeared many times. Its antigen is as yet unknown. TCR beta cDNA libraries included unique molecular identifiers. TCRdb recomputed calls from the PCR reads with MiXCR, one row per CDR3 protein. The data contain 500,000 to 600,000 distinct CDR3 sequences, 44% of them seen just once; the ten biggest clones take up under 2%. Whole-study findings and limits: Strong co-clustering by F measure was seen for same-batch samples. Normalized Chao1 diversity was significantly reduced in patients versus controls. TRBV5-6, TRBV5-1 and TRBV20-1 were among a few TRBV segments more frequent in patients than controls.

The CDR3 is 14 residues long. The germline V gene encodes CDR1 MRHNA and CDR2 SNTAGT. Trimming cost V 4 bases and J 4 bases; bases outside gene matches: 0. Specimen: blood. This chain joins TRBV6-4 and TRBJ2-3; 12 nucleotides match TRBD2. This clonotype originated in a girl under 18 with multiple sclerosis. The CDR3 coding sequence is TGTGCCAGCAGTGGACTAGCGGGAGCAGATACGCAGTATTTT. This codes for CASSGLAGADTQYF.